This T cell receptor beta chain was captured by sequencing in a study of a mutant IDH1 vaccine in newly diagnosed glioma (dated by TCRdb to the early 2020s). About the study as a whole: In the chemotherapy-containing groups, vaccination started alongside temozolomide cycles, whereas in patients who had radiotherapy alone it started 4-6 weeks after radiotherapy. The roughly 35 treated patients were approximately 62% male and roughly 40% female, with a mean age of approximately 40 years. Prior to enrollment, patients had been given standard therapy consisting of radiotherapy alone, temozolomide alone, or radiochemotherapy with temozolomide, with the combination given to most patients. The week-35 safety follow-up took place at visit V12, and the week-47 end of study took place at visit V13. Peripheral blood was drawn at six visits: V03 (baseline), V05, V07, V10, V12 and V13. Longitudinal TCRB deep sequencing was performed for approximately 24 treated patients wherever samples were available for exploratory analyses. Paper-wide results and their limitations: No apparent relationship was observed between pseudoprogression and alterations in the top peripheral T cell clonotypes detected by TCRB sequencing. PBMC samples for TCRB deep sequencing were selected based on availability. Across multiple MHC alleles, vaccine-induced immune responses were seen in more than 90% of patients. It was noted by the authors that analyses of patient blood samples could not be reproduced owing to sample limitations.

The library was produced with the immunoSEQ multiplex PCR assay. Rearranged TCR beta chain sequences were amplified with the hsTCRB Kit following the manufacturer's protocol. An Illumina MiSeq was used to sequence the TCRB libraries. As for how the authors treated the data: The proprietary platform of the kit vendor was used for demultiplexing, trimming and gene mapping. TCRdb obtained this table from immuneACCESS and retained in-frame rearrangements with V and J assigned. These tables miss some clones; where compared with another copy, unresolved V genes account for less than half of the shortfall, and the remainder is unexplained. V, J and clone size reflect that table, while D and trimming were determined from the DNA. This sample lists about 48,000 clones; roughly three quarters were detected once. 6% to 8% of the sample is in the top ten clones. As concerns this clone: No antigen is known for it. No per-base quality is available; no much larger clone lies one base away.

The sample's time point, from its label and the paper: week 35, safety follow-up. A 20-mer mutant IDH1 peptide at 300 micrograms in Montanide made up each vaccine dose, which was injected subcutaneously together with topical imiquimod. Patients were given eight vaccinations, in weeks 1, 3, 5, 7, 11, 15, 19 and 23, which matched visits V03 through V10. Donors had newly diagnosed WHO grade 3 or 4 IDH1-mutant astrocytomas with loss of nuclear ATRX. The samples were drawn from NOA16, a multicentre, single-arm, open-label phase I trial in Germany that tested a mutant IDH1 peptide vaccine in humans for the first time. The DNeasy Blood and Tissue Kit was used to extract genomic DNA from EDTA blood for TCRB sequencing. Sequences LNHDA (CDR1) and SQIVND (CDR2) are obtained from the germline V gene (reference sequence). The CDR3, from cysteine to phenylalanine, totals 14 residues. The CDR3 DNA has 42 bases and is translated from base 1. V lost 5 bases and J lost 0 bases; the stretch between them is 11 bases long.

The sample in question was PBMCs, obtained from a glioma patient whose treatment included an IDH1 peptide vaccine. The sequence joins TRBV19 to TRBJ2-7; the best D guess is TRBD2, with 5 bases matching. The clonotype was recovered from a man aged 35 to 55 with glioma. Read as DNA, the sequence is TGTGCCAGTAGTGGGAGATCTAGCTCCTACGAGCAGTACTTC. Translated, it reads CASSGRSSSYEQYF.